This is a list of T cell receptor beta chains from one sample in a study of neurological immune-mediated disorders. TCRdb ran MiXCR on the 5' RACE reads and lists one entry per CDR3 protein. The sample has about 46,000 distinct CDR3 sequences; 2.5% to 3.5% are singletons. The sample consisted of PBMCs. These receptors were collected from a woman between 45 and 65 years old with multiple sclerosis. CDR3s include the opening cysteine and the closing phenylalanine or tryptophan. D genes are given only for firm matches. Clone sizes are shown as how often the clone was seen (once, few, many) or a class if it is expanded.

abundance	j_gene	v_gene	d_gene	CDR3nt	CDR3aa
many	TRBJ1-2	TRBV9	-	TGTGCCAGCGCCCCCTTAAGGGAAAGCTTTGGCTACACCTTC	CASAPLRESFGYTF
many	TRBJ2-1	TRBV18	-	TGTGCCAGCTCACCAACAGATAGCTCCTACAATGAGCAGTTCTTC	CASSPTDSSYNEQFF
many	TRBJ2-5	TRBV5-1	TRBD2	TGCGCCAGCAGCTCCGGACTAGCGGGGAGACAAGAGACCCAGTACTTC	CASSSGLAGRQETQYF
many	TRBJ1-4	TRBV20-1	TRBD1	TGCAGTGCTATGACAGGGAGAGGTGAAAAACTGTTTTTT	CSAMTGRGEKLFF
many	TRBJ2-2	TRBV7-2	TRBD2	TGTGCCAGCAGCTTATGGCCTAGCGGGGGGGCGAACACCGGGGAGCTGTTTTTT	CASSLWPSGGANTGELFF
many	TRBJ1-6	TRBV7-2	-	TGTGCCAGCAGCTTAGAACGTGGGGGTTCGGGTTCACCCCTCCACTTT	CASSLERGGSGSPLHF
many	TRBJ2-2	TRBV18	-	TGTGCCAGCCCGGACAGTAACACCGGGGAGCTGTTTTTT	CASPDSNTGELFF
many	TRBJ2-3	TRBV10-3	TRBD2	TGTGCCATTGGGACTAGCGGGGGGACCGGGTCGAGCACAGATACGCAGTATTTT	CAIGTSGGTGSSTDTQYF
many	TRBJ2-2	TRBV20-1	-	TGCAGTGCTAGAGGACTAACCGGGGAGCTGTTTTTT	CSARGLTGELFF
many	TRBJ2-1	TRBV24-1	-	TGTGCCACCAGTGGCGGGTCCAGCTCCTACAATGAGCAGTTCTTC	CATSGGSSSYNEQFF
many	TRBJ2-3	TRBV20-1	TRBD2	TGCAGTGTCCTAGCGGGGTCAGATACGCAGTATTTT	CSVLAGSDTQYF
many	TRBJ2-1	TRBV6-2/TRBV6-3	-	TGTGCCAGCAGTTACGCCTCAGACAATGAGCAGTTCTTC	CASSYASDNEQFF
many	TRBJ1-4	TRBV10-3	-	TGTGCCATCAGTGACCCGGGACGGTCTAATGAAAAACTGTTTTTT	CAISDPGRSNEKLFF
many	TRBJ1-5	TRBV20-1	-	TGCAGTGCTAGAGGGGACAACTATAGCAATCAGCCCCAGCATTTT	CSARGDNYSNQPQHF
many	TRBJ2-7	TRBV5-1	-	TGCGCCAGCAGAACCGGGACACAACCCACCTACGAGCAGTACTTC	CASRTGTQPTYEQYF
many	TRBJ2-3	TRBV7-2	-	TGTGCCAGCAGCTTACCCCGTTACTCAGATACGCAGTATTTT	CASSLPRYSDTQYF